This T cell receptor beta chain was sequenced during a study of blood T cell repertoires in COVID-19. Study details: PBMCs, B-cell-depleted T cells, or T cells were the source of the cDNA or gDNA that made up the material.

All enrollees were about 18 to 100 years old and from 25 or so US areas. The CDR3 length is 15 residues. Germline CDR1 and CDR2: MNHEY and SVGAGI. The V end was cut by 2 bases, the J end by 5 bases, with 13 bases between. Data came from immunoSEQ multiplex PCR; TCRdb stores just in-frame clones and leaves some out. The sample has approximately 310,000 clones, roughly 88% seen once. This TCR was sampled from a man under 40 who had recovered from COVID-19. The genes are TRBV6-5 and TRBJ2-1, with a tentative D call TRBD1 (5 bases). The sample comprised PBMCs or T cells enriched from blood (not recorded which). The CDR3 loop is CASSYMAGYHNEQFF. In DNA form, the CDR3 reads TGTGCCAGCAGTTACATGGCAGGGTACCACAATGAGCAGTTCTTC.